This T cell receptor beta chain is drawn from a study of tumor-infiltrating lymphocytes in primary liver carcinoma (TCRdb year 2017). With respect to the entire study: Of the five patients (three men and two women, aged 30 to 69 years), four had hepatocellular carcinoma and one had combined HCC and intrahepatic cholangiocarcinoma. Tumors of the five patients were stage T1-T3 N0M0 with maximum diameters of about 4.2 to 11 cm. Each sample produced roughly 3.65 to 7.13 million productive TCRbeta reads, and read depth showed no significant difference between tissue types. The study combined TCRbeta repertoire sequencing, expression microarrays and whole-exome sequencing across five regions of each liver tumor, with adjacent normal tissue and blood. TCRbeta repertoire sequencing covered 35 specimens from 5 patients: 25 tumor regions, 5 adjacent noncancerous liver tissues and 5 peripheral blood samples. To link TCRbeta repertoire diversity to the local molecular phenotype, the 20 to 25 tumor region samples were profiled with Agilent mRNA microarrays. Technical replicate repertoires showed high reproducibility, with mean shared-clone rates around 0.91 and correlation coefficients above 0.95.

Reading the germline V gene gives CDR1 SGHNT and CDR2 YENEEA. Trimming takes 10 bases from V and 7 bases from J, and the germline ends sit 26 bases apart. Both ends counted, the CDR3 spans 16 residues. The CDR3 DNA has 48 bases and is translated from base 1. Starting from about 550 ng total RNA, TCRbeta-specific cDNA was produced by reverse transcription with a constant-region primer and ProtoScript II reverse transcriptase. Construction of the TCRbeta libraries relied on three nested rounds of multiplex PCR, following a slightly modified ARM-PCR procedure. Each of the first two PCR rounds ran for roughly 9 cycles using multiplex TRBV1-TRBV30 forward primers together with a Cbeta reverse primer. Sample barcodes and Illumina adapters were added in a final 25-cycle PCR with Deep VentR polymerase. Before sequencing, amplicons of 200-500 bp were purified from gel using a QIAquick gel extraction kit. An Illumina HiSeq 2500 was used to sequence the TCRbeta amplicons with 250-bp paired-end reads. As for the original processing: Quality trimming of reads was performed with Trimmomatic v0.33, and paired reads were merged with FLASH v1.2.11 so that full CDR3 sequences could be recovered. V, D and J germline segments were assigned to the rearranged TCRbeta sequences using MiGEC v1.2.1b. Clonotype statistics, along with Shannon-Wiener diversity indices, were calculated using VDJtools v1.0.0. To cut down on sampling bias, every analysis after diversity analysis relied on just the 250 most abundant clonotypes from each sample. In-frame beta chains were kept once TCRdb had trimmed the public reads at Q25 with fastp and called clones with MiXCR. Every entry covers one CDR3 protein and lists the most common genes and DNA from its rows. These V and J calls originate from TCRdb's pipeline instead of the authors' own analysis. The sample profile shows approximately 190,000 distinct CDR3 sequences; around 81% of them were found once. In total, the top ten clones hold 18% of the sample.

On this clonotype: Its binding antigen is unknown. This CDR3 is missing its conserved last phenylalanine or tryptophan, likely due to a read error.

Overall study results and their limits: Because the samples were bulk and unsorted, CD4+ and CD8+ T cell repertoires could not be compared. Because sequencing covered only the TCR beta chain and unpaired alpha chains were not captured, true repertoire diversity is likely underestimated. Only about 8-25% of top clones were found in all five regions of a tumor, suggesting spatial heterogeneity of tumor-infiltrating T cells. Consistent with antigen-driven expansion, pairs of tumor regions showed higher repertoire overlap (mean roughly 36%) than either tumor-adjacent pairs (about 17%) or tumor-blood pairs (roughly 15%). The study included only four or five patients, and the authors note findings should be validated in a larger study. The top 250 clones made up a significantly larger repertoire fraction in tumors than in blood (p = 0.039).

Without any cell sorting, total RNA and DNA were extracted together from about 20-30 mg of bulk tissue using the AllPrep DNA/RNA mini kit. Between November 2015 and 2016, about five patients in China with histopathologically diagnosed primary liver carcinoma had surgical resection. At the time of sampling, the patients were treatment-naive and had chronic HBV infection. Five spatially separated regions were sampled from each tumor: the superior, inferior, left-lateral and right-lateral poles, plus the tumor centre. According to histology, viable tumor cells made up more than 85% of every tumor sample. Each fresh piece of tumor and adjacent tissue was cut in two, with one half stored in RNAlater at -80 degrees C and the other half sent for histology.

Sequencing was performed on tumor tissue from primary liver carcinoma. Recombination joined TRBV11-3 with TRBJ2-1; TRBD1 might be the D gene, on 7 matching bases. The receptor was derived from a man between 35 and 55 years old with primary liver carcinoma and hepatitis B virus infection. The CDR3 region reads CAITSSRDRDLNEQFY. The DNA sequence reads TGTGCCATCACCTCATCCCGAGACAGGGACTTAAATGAGCAGTTCTAC.